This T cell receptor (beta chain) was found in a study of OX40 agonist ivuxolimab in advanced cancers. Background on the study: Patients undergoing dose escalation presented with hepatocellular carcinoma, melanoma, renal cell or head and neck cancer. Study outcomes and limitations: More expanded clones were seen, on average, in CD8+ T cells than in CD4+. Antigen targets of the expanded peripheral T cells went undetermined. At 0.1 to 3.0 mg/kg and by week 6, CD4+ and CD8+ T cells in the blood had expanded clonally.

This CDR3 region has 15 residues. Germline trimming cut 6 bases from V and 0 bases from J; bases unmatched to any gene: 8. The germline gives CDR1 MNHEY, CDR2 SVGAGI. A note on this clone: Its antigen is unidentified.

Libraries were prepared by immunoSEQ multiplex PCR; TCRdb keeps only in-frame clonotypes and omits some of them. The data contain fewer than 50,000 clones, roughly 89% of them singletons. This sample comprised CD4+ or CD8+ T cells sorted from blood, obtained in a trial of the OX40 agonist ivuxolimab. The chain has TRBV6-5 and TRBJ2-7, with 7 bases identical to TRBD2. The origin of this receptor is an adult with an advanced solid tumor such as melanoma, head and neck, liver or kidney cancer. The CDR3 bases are TGTGCCAGCAGCCGCGGGGGAGGGCTCTCCTACGAGCAGTACTTC. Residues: CASSRGGGLSYEQYF.